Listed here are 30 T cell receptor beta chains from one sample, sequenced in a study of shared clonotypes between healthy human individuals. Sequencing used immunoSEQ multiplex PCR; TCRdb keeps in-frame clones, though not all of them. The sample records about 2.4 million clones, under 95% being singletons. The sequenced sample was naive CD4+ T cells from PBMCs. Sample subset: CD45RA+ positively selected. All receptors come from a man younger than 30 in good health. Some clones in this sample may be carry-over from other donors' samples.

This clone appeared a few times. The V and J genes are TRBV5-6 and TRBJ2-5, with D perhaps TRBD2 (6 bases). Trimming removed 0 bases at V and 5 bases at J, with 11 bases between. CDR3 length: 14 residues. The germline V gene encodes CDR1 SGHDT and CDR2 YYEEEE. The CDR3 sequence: CASSLVTSGETQYF. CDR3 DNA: TGTGCCAGCAGCTTGGTGACTAGTGGGGAGACCCAGTACTTC.

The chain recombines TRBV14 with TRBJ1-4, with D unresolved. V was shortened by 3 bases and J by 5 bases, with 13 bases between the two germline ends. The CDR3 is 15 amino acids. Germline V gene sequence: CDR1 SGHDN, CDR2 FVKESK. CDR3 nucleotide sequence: TGTGCCAGCAGCCAGCTCCGGGAGTTAAATGAAAAACTGTTTTTT. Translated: CASSQLRELNEKLFF.

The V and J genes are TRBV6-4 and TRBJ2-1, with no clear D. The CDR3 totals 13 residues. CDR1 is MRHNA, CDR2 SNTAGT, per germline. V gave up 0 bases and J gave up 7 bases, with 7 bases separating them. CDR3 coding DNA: TGTGCCAGCAGTGACTCCGGGTCGAATGAGCAGTTCTTC. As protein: CASSDSGSNEQFF.

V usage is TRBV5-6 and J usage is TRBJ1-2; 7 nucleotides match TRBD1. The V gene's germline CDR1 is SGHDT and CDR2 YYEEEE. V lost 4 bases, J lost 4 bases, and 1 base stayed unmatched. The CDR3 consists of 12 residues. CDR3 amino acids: CASSEGAYGYTF. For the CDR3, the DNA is TGTGCCAGCAGCGAGGGGGCCTATGGCTACACCTTC.

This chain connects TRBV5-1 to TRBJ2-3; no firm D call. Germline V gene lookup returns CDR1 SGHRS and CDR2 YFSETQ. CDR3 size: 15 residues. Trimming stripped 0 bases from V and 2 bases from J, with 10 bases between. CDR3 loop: CASSLDSSSTDTQYF. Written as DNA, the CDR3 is TGCGCCAGCAGCTTGGACAGCTCCTCCACAGATACGCAGTATTTT. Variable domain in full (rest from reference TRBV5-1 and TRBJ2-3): KAGVTQTPRYLIKTRGQQVTLSCSPISGHRSVSWYQQTPGQGLQFLFEYFSETQRNKGNFPGRFSGRQFSNSRSEMNVSTLELGDSALYLCASSLDSSSTDTQYFGPGTRLTVL.

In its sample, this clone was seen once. CDR3 nucleotides: TGTGCCAGCATCCCCGGTCGAGAGATCTACAATGAGCAGTTCTTC. Residues: CASIPGREIYNEQFF. The V call is TRBV9, the J call TRBJ2-1; D call uncertain. The length of the CDR3 is 15 residues. Between the trimmed V and J ends, which lost 6 bases and 3 bases, there was a span of 16 bases. Germline V gives CDR1 SGDLS, CDR2 YYNGEE. Supplemented by reference TRBV9 and TRBJ2-1, the full variable domain reads DSGVTQTPKHLITATGQRVTLRCSPRSGDLSVYWYQQSLDQGLQFLIQYYNGEERAKGNILERFSAQQFPDLHSELNLSSLELGDSALYFCASIPGREIYNEQFFGPGTRLTVL.

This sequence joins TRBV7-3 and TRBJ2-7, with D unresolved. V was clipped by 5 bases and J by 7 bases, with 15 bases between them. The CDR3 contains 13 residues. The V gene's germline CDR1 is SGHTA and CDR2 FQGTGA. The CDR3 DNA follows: TGTGCCAGCAGCCCCGCGGCCGAACGGGAGCAGTACTTC. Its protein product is CASSPAAEREQYF.

CDR3 bases: TGTGCCAGCCGAGCAGGGACCACCCCCCCGGACACTGAAGCTTTCTTT. Translation: CASRAGTTPPDTEAFF. The chain carries TRBV28 and TRBJ1-1, with D maybe TRBD1 (5 bases). CDR3 length: 16 residues. Between the trimmed V and J ends, which lost 8 bases and 3 bases, there was a span of 22 bases. Per the germline V gene, CDR1 is MDHEN and CDR2 is SYDVKM.

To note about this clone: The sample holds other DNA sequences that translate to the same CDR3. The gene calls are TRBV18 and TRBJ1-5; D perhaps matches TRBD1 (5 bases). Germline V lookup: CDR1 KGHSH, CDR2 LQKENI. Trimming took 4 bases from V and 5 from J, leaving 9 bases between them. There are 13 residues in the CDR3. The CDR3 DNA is TGTGCCAGCTCACAGGGAGGGGATCAGCCCCAGCATTTT. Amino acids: CASSQGGDQPQHF.

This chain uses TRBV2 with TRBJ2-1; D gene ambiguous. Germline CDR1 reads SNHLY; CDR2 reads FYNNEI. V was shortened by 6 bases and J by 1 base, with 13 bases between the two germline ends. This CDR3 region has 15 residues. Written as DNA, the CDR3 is TGTGCCAGCAGGGCGAGCTGGGCATCCTACAATGAGCAGTTCTTC. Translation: CASRASWASYNEQFF.

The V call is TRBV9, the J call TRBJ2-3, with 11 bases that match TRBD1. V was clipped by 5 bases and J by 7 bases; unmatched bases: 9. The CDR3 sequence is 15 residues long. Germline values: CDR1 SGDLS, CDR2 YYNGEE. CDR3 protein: CASSDGTGGLNTQYF. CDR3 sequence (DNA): TGTGCCAGCAGTGACGGGACAGGGGGATTGAATACGCAGTATTTT.

CDR3 residues: CASSFFGTKSYGYTF. The CDR3 nucleotides are TGTGCCAGCAGTTTTTTTGGGACGAAGTCCTATGGCTACACCTTC. The rearrangement joins TRBV27 to TRBJ1-2, with a tentative D call TRBD1 (5 bases). Trimming cost V 3 bases and J 4 bases, with 15 bases left between them. Germline-derived CDR1 and CDR2 are MNHEY and SMNVEV (reference sequence). The CDR3 is made up of 15 amino acids.

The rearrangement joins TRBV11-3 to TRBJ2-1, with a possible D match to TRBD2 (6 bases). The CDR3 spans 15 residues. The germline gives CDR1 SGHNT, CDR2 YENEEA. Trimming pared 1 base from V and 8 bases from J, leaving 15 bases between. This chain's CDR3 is CASSLALASSHEQFF. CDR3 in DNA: TGTGCCAGCAGCTTAGCTCTAGCGTCTTCGCATGAGCAGTTCTTC.

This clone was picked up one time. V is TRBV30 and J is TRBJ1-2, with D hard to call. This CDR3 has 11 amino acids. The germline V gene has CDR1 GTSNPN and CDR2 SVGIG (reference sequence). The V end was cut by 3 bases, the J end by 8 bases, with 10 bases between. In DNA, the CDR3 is TGTGCCTGGAGCGTGGTCCAAGGCTACACCTTC. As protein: CAWSVVQGYTF.

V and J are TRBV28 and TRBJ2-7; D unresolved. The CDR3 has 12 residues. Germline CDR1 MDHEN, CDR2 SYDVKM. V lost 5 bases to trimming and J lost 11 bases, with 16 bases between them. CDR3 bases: TGTGCCAGCAGTCCTCCGGGCCGAGCCAAGTACTTC. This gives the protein CASSPPGRAKYF.

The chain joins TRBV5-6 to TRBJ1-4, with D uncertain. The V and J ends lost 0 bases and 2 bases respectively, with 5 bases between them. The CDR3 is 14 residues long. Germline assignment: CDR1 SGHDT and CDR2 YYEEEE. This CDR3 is CASSLGFTNEKLFF. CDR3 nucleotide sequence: TGTGCCAGCAGCTTGGGATTCACTAATGAAAAACTGTTTTTT. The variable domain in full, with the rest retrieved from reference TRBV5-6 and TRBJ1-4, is DAGVTQSPTHLIKTRGQQVTLRCSPKSGHDTVSWYQQALGQGPQFIFQYYEEEERQRGNFPDRFSGHQFPNYSSELNVNALLLGDSALYLCASSLGFTNEKLFFGSGTQLSVL.

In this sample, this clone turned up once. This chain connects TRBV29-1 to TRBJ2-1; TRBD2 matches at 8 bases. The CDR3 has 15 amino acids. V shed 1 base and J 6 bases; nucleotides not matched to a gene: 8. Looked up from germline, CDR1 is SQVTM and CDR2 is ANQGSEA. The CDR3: CSVEGNREGSNEQFF. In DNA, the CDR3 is TGCAGCGTTGAAGGGAATCGGGAGGGGTCCAATGAGCAGTTCTTC.

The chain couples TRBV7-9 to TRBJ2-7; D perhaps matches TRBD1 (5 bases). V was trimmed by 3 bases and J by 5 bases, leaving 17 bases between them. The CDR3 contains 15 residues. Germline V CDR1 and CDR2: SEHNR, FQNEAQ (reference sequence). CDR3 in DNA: TGTGCCAGCAGCTTTCAAAGTACAGGATTCGACGAGCAGTACTTC. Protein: CASSFQSTGFDEQYF.

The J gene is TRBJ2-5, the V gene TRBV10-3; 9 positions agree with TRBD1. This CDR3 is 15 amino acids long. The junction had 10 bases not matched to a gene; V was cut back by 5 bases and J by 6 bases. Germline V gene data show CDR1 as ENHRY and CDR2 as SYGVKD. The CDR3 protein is CAISPLVGQGQTQYF. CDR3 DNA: TGTGCCATCAGTCCCCTGGTTGGACAGGGGCAGACCCAGTACTTC.

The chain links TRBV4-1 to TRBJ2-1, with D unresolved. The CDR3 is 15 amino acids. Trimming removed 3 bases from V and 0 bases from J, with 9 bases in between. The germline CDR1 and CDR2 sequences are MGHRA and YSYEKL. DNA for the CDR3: TGCGCCAGCAGCCAGGGATTGGGCTCCTACAATGAGCAGTTCTTC. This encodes CASSQGLGSYNEQFF.

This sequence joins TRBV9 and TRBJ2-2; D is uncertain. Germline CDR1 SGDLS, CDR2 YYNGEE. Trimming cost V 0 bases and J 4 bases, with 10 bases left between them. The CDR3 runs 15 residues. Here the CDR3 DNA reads TGTGCCAGCAGCGTAGATGCAGGACGCACCGGGGAGCTGTTTTTT. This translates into CASSVDAGRTGELFF.

This CDR3 reads CASSQDGLVAGDRPEQYF. DNA for the CDR3: TGTGCCAGCAGCCAAGATGGTCTAGTAGCGGGAGACCGCCCCGAGCAGTACTTC. V and J are TRBV4-2 and TRBJ2-7; 9 bases map to TRBD2. Germline V CDR1 and CDR2: LGHNA, YNFKEQ. The CDR3 is 18 amino acids. V gave up 0 bases and J gave up 6 bases; unmatched junction bases: 15.

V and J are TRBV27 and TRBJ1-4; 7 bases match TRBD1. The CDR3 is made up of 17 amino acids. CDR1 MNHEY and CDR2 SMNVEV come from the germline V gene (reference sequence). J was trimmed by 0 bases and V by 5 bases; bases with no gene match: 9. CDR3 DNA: TGTGCCAGCAGTCCATGGACAGGAGTTACAACTAATGAAAAACTGTTTTTT. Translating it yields CASSPWTGVTTNEKLFF.

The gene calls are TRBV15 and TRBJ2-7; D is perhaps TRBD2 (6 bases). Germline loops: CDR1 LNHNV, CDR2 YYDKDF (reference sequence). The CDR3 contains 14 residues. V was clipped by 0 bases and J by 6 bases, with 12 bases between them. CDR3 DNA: TGTGCCACCAGCAGAGATACCGGGACTGGCGAGCAGTACTTC. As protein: CATSRDTGTGEQYF.

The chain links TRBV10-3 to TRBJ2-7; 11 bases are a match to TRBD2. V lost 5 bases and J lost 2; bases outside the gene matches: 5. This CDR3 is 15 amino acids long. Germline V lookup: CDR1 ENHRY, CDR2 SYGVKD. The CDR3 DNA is TGTGCCATCAGTATTTTAGCGGGAGGGACCTACGAGCAGTACTTC. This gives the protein CAISILAGGTYEQYF.

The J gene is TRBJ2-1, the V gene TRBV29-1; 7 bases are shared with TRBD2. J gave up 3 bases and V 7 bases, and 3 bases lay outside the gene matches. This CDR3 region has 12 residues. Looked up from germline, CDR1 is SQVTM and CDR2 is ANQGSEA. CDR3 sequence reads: CSGAGYYNEQFF. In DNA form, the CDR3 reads TGCAGCGGAGCGGGGTACTACAATGAGCAGTTCTTC.

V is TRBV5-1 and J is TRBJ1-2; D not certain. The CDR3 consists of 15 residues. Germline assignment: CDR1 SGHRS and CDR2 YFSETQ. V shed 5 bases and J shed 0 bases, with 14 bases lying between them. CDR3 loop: CASSAGRLANYGYTF. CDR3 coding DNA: TGCGCCAGCAGTGCCGGACGTCTAGCTAACTATGGCTACACCTTC.

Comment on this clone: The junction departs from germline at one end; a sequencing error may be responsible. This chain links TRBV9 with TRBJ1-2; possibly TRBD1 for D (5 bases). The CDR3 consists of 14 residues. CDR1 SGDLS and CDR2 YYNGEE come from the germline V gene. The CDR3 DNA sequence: TGTGCCAGCAGCGTAGTTTCGGCAGGGACCCTTCTACGTTTC. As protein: CASSVVSAGTLLRF.

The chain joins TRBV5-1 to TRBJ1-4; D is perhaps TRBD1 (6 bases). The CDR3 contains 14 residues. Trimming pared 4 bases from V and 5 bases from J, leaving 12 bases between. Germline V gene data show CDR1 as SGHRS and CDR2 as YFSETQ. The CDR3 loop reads CASSVDSRNEKLFF. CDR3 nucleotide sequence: TGCGCCAGCAGCGTGGACAGCCGAAATGAAAAACTGTTTTTT.

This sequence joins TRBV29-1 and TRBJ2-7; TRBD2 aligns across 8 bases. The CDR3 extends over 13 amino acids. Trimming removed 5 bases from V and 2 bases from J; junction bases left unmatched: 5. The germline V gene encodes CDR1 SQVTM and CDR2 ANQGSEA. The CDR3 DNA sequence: TGCAGCGTTCGTAGCGGGGCGACCTACGAGCAGTACTTC. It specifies CSVRSGATYEQYF.